These T cell receptor beta chains were read from a single sample in a study of blood T cell repertoires in COVID-19. Assay used: immunoSEQ multiplex PCR; TCRdb lists only in-frame clones, some missing. The sample holds 15,000 to 17,000 clones, approximately 90% seen once. The sample comprised peripheral blood. These receptors originate from a man aged 55 to 70 with acute or convalescent COVID-19. CDR3s include the opening cysteine and the closing phenylalanine or tryptophan. D genes are given only for firm matches. Size is omitted from some rows. Given values are once, few, many or a class for expanded clones.

j_call: TRBJ1-2
clone_size: .
v_call: TRBV18
d_call: TRBD1
cdr3_nt: TGTGCCAGCTCACCAGAGGGGACAGGGTTCATCCGCTACTACACCTTC
cdr3_aa: CASSPEGTGFIRYYTF

j_call: TRBJ2-2
clone_size: .
v_call: TRBV29-1
d_call: .
cdr3_nt: TGCAGCGTTGCAGGGCCCAAGGGCACCGGGGAGCTGTTTTTT
cdr3_aa: CSVAGPKGTGELFF

j_call: TRBJ1-5
clone_size: .
v_call: TRBV29-1
d_call: .
cdr3_nt: TGCAGCGTGCAGGAAACTGTCGGTCAGCCCCAGCATTTT
cdr3_aa: CSVQETVGQPQHF

j_call: TRBJ1-6
clone_size: .
v_call: TRBV9
d_call: TRBD1
cdr3_nt: TGTGCCAGCAGCGTTAGCGGGACAGCAAATAATAATTCACCCCTCCACTTT
cdr3_aa: CASSVSGTANNNSPLHF

j_call: TRBJ2-7
clone_size: .
v_call: TRBV7-9
d_call: .
cdr3_nt: TGTGCCAGCAGCTTTCCAGGAGGTAGCTCCTACGAGCAGTACTTC
cdr3_aa: CASSFPGGSSYEQYF

j_call: TRBJ2-5
clone_size: .
v_call: TRBV30
d_call: .
cdr3_nt: TGTGCCTGGAGTGAGGACTCCTACCGGGGGACCCAGTACTTC
cdr3_aa: CAWSEDSYRGTQYF

j_call: TRBJ1-2
clone_size: .
v_call: TRBV25-1
d_call: .
cdr3_nt: TGTGCCAGCAGTGACCCAACAGCTACGAATGGCTACACCTTC
cdr3_aa: CASSDPTATNGYTF

j_call: TRBJ1-1
clone_size: .
v_call: TRBV6-5
d_call: .
cdr3_nt: TGTGCCAGCAACTCAGGGTCTGAAGCTTTCTTT
cdr3_aa: CASNSGSEAFF

j_call: TRBJ2-3
clone_size: .
v_call: TRBV5-4
d_call: TRBD1
cdr3_nt: TGTGCCAGCAGCTTGGCCCCGGGAGTTGACAGGGGGCTAGATACGCAGTATTTT
cdr3_aa: CASSLAPGVDRGLDTQYF

j_call: TRBJ2-5
clone_size: .
v_call: TRBV7-2
d_call: .
cdr3_nt: TGTGCCAGCAGCAGGGGGGGGAGGGAGACCCAGTACTTC
cdr3_aa: CASSRGGRETQYF

j_call: TRBJ2-6
clone_size: .
v_call: TRBV7-7
d_call: TRBD1
cdr3_nt: TGTGCTAGCAGCACCGGGACAGACTCTGGGGCCAACGTCCTGACTTTC
cdr3_aa: CASSTGTDSGANVLTF

j_call: TRBJ1-3
clone_size: .
v_call: TRBV18
d_call: TRBD1
cdr3_nt: TGTGCCAGCTCAACCTCCGGGACAGCTGGAAACACCATATATTTT
cdr3_aa: CASSTSGTAGNTIYF

j_call: TRBJ2-5
clone_size: .
v_call: TRBV2
d_call: .
cdr3_nt: TGTGCCAGCAGTGCTAGTAGGGAGACCCAGTACTTC
cdr3_aa: CASSASRETQYF

j_call: TRBJ2-4
clone_size: .
v_call: TRBV15
d_call: .
cdr3_nt: TGTGCCACCAGGAAGGGGCACGGCATTCAGTACTTC
cdr3_aa: CATRKGHGIQYF

j_call: TRBJ1-2
clone_size: .
v_call: TRBV19
d_call: TRBD1
cdr3_nt: TGTGCCAGTACTACAGGGGGTGCTGGCTATGGCTACACCTTC
cdr3_aa: CASTTGGAGYGYTF

j_call: TRBJ2-2
clone_size: .
v_call: TRBV25-1
d_call: .
cdr3_nt: TGTGCCAGCAGTGGGGGGGTCGTGAAGACCGGGGAGCTGTTTTTT
cdr3_aa: CASSGGVVKTGELFF

j_call: TRBJ2-2
clone_size: .
v_call: TRBV10-3
d_call: TRBD1
cdr3_nt: TGTGCCATCAGTTCCTCCGGGACAGGGGATTTGAACACCGGGGAGCTGTTTTTT
cdr3_aa: CAISSSGTGDLNTGELFF

j_call: TRBJ1-5
clone_size: .
v_call: TRBV7-9
d_call: TRBD1
cdr3_nt: TGTGCCAGCAGCCCGGGACAGGGTGGACAGCCCCAGCATTTT
cdr3_aa: CASSPGQGGQPQHF

j_call: TRBJ2-7
clone_size: .
v_call: TRBV7-2
d_call: TRBD2
cdr3_nt: TGTGCCAGCAGCACTAGCGGGGGGGCCGGCTACGAGCAGTACTTC
cdr3_aa: CASSTSGGAGYEQYF

j_call: TRBJ1-4
clone_size: .
v_call: TRBV19
d_call: .
cdr3_nt: TGTGCCAGTAGTAGGGGAGGGGGGCTTACAACTAATGAAAAACTGTTTTTT
cdr3_aa: CASSRGGGLTTNEKLFF

j_call: TRBJ2-3
clone_size: .
v_call: TRBV11-2
d_call: TRBD2
cdr3_nt: TGTGCCAGCAGCCGGTCCAGACTAGCGGGGGGCACAGATACGCAGTATTTT
cdr3_aa: CASSRSRLAGGTDTQYF

j_call: TRBJ2-2
clone_size: .
v_call: TRBV4-3
d_call: .
cdr3_nt: TGCGCCAGCAGCCCTCATCCAGCGGCTCTCCCCCGGGAGCTGTTTTTT
cdr3_aa: CASSPHPAALPRELFF

j_call: TRBJ2-5
clone_size: .
v_call: TRBV19
d_call: .
cdr3_nt: TGTGCCAGTAGCATCGACAGCTCGGGGACCCAGTACTTC
cdr3_aa: CASSIDSSGTQYF

j_call: TRBJ1-2
clone_size: .
v_call: TRBV5-4
d_call: .
cdr3_nt: TGTGCCAGCAGCTTGGGACAGCTTGGCTACACCTTC
cdr3_aa: CASSLGQLGYTF

j_call: TRBJ2-3
clone_size: .
v_call: TRBV5-6
d_call: .
cdr3_nt: TGTGCCAGCAGCCGCAGTGAGGTCAGACTCACAGATACGCAGTATTTT
cdr3_aa: CASSRSEVRLTDTQYF

j_call: TRBJ2-7
clone_size: .
v_call: TRBV30
d_call: TRBD1
cdr3_nt: TGTGCCTGGGTCCGGGACAGGCCCTACGAGCAGTACTTC
cdr3_aa: CAWVRDRPYEQYF

j_call: TRBJ1-1
clone_size: .
v_call: TRBV2
d_call: .
cdr3_nt: TGTGCCAGCACTCCGGACAGCTTGAACACTGAAGCTTTCTTT
cdr3_aa: CASTPDSLNTEAFF

j_call: TRBJ1-4
clone_size: .
v_call: TRBV29-1
d_call: .
cdr3_nt: TGCAGCGTGACCCTCGGGGGGGGTAATGAAAAACTGTTTTTT
cdr3_aa: CSVTLGGGNEKLFF

j_call: TRBJ1-5
clone_size: .
v_call: TRBV6-5
d_call: TRBD1
cdr3_nt: TGTGCCAGCAGCTCGGGACAGGGGGTAAGTCAGCCCCAGCATTTT
cdr3_aa: CASSSGQGVSQPQHF

j_call: TRBJ1-2
clone_size: .
v_call: TRBV6-6
d_call: TRBD1
cdr3_nt: TGTGCCAGCAGTGACAGGGGCAGTGGCTACACCTTC
cdr3_aa: CASSDRGSGYTF

j_call: TRBJ1-5
clone_size: few
v_call: TRBV2
d_call: .
cdr3_nt: TGTGCCAGCTCCCGGGGGGGGCGGGATCAGCCCCAGCATTTT
cdr3_aa: CASSRGGRDQPQHF

j_call: TRBJ2-6
clone_size: .
v_call: TRBV7-9
d_call: TRBD2
cdr3_nt: TGTGCCAGCAGCCTCCCGGGGGGAGCGGCTGGGGCCAACGTCCTGACTTTC
cdr3_aa: CASSLPGGAAGANVLTF

j_call: TRBJ2-5
clone_size: once
v_call: TRBV7-3
d_call: TRBD2
cdr3_nt: TGTGCCAGCAGCTTAAATCTGACTAGCGGGTTCCAAGAGACCCAGTACTTC
cdr3_aa: CASSLNLTSGFQETQYF

j_call: TRBJ2-3
clone_size: .
v_call: TRBV10-1
d_call: TRBD2
cdr3_nt: TGCGCCAGCAGCGGACTAGCGGGAGTGGTTGGCACAGATACGCAGTATTTT
cdr3_aa: CASSGLAGVVGTDTQYF

j_call: TRBJ1-4
clone_size: .
v_call: TRBV6-6
d_call: TRBD1
cdr3_nt: TGTGCCAGCAGTCGGGACAGGGGGCAAGCAACTAATGAAAAACTGTTTTTT
cdr3_aa: CASSRDRGQATNEKLFF

j_call: TRBJ2-7
clone_size: .
v_call: TRBV6-5
d_call: TRBD2
cdr3_nt: TGTGCCAGCAGTTACTCTCTAGCGGGGAACTACGAGCAGTACTTC
cdr3_aa: CASSYSLAGNYEQYF

j_call: TRBJ2-7
clone_size: .
v_call: TRBV27
d_call: .
cdr3_nt: TGTGCCAGCAGTTTATCAGGGGTGGTATCGGCAGCCTACGAGCAGTACTTC
cdr3_aa: CASSLSGVVSAAYEQYF

j_call: TRBJ1-2
clone_size: .
v_call: TRBV7-2
d_call: .
cdr3_nt: TGTGCCAGCAGTCCCAGGGGACCTCGGGGGGTCTACTATGGCTACACCTTC
cdr3_aa: CASSPRGPRGVYYGYTF

j_call: TRBJ2-2
clone_size: once
v_call: TRBV5-1
d_call: .
cdr3_nt: TGCGCCAGCAGCTTGGCCGCGCGGGGGCAGGGCACCGGGGAGCTGTTTTTT
cdr3_aa: CASSLAARGQGTGELFF

j_call: TRBJ1-6
clone_size: .
v_call: TRBV3-1/TRBV3-2
d_call: .
cdr3_nt: TGTGCCAGCAGCCAATCGGCCTTACAGAACTCACCCCTCCACTTT
cdr3_aa: CASSQSALQNSPLHF

j_call: TRBJ2-2
clone_size: .
v_call: TRBV5-6
d_call: .
cdr3_nt: TGTGCCAGCAGCTTCCTTTCCCCGGCCCAACGGGGCACCGGGGAGCTGTTTTTT
cdr3_aa: CASSFLSPAQRGTGELFF